These T cell receptor beta chains were read from a single sample in a study of blood T cell repertoires in COVID-19. Repertoires were generated with immunoSEQ multiplex PCR, while TCRdb's copy carries only in-frame clones and drops some. This table has some 97,000 clones, roughly 88% appearing once. Sequenced input: peripheral blood. The receptor source for this set is a woman aged 55-75 years with acute or convalescent COVID-19. The CDR3 runs from the conserved cysteine through the conserved F or W. A D gene is named only where the DNA matches it firmly. Size is omitted from some rows. Given values are once, few, many or a class for expanded clones.

d_gene: TRBD2; v_gene: TRBV6-1; j_gene: TRBJ2-1; abundance: .; CDR3nt: TGTGCCAGCAGTGAACCTCGGACTAGCGGGAGTGCAAATGAGCAGTTCTTC; CDR3aa: CASSEPRTSGSANEQFF
d_gene: .; v_gene: TRBV19; j_gene: TRBJ1-1; abundance: .; CDR3nt: TGTGCCAGTAGTATTGTGGGCGGGGGTCCGGGCAGTGAAGCTTTCTTT; CDR3aa: CASSIVGGGPGSEAFF
d_gene: .; v_gene: TRBV12-3/TRBV12-4; j_gene: TRBJ1-1; abundance: .; CDR3nt: TGTGCCAGCAGTCGGTATTTCGGTGAAGCTTTCTTT; CDR3aa: CASSRYFGEAFF
d_gene: .; v_gene: TRBV5-1; j_gene: TRBJ1-2; abundance: .; CDR3nt: TGCGCCAGCAGCTTGGCCGGGGAAGGCTACACCTTC; CDR3aa: CASSLAGEGYTF
d_gene: TRBD1; v_gene: TRBV19; j_gene: TRBJ1-1; abundance: few; CDR3nt: TGTGCCAGTAGTAGGGGGGACAGGGCGACTGAAGCTTTCTTT; CDR3aa: CASSRGDRATEAFF
d_gene: .; v_gene: TRBV12-3/TRBV12-4; j_gene: TRBJ2-7; abundance: .; CDR3nt: TGTGCCAGCAGAGACACTTACGAGCAGTACTTC; CDR3aa: CASRDTYEQYF
d_gene: TRBD1; v_gene: TRBV28; j_gene: TRBJ1-5; abundance: .; CDR3nt: TGTGCCAGCAGTCGACAGGGGGCTCCCAATCAGCCCCAGCATTTT; CDR3aa: CASSRQGAPNQPQHF
d_gene: .; v_gene: TRBV3-1/TRBV3-2; j_gene: TRBJ2-7; abundance: .; CDR3nt: TGTGCCAGCAGCCAAGTGAGAGGGTACGAGCAGTACTTC; CDR3aa: CASSQVRGYEQYF
d_gene: TRBD1; v_gene: TRBV2; j_gene: TRBJ2-7; abundance: .; CDR3nt: TGTGCCAGCCACCAGAGAGCAGGGGGCGAGCAGTACTTC; CDR3aa: CASHQRAGGEQYF
d_gene: .; v_gene: TRBV2; j_gene: TRBJ1-1; abundance: once; CDR3nt: TGTGCCAGCAGTGAAGTTTGGGGCGGGGGGACTGAAGCTTTCTTT; CDR3aa: CASSEVWGGGTEAFF
d_gene: .; v_gene: TRBV2; j_gene: TRBJ2-5; abundance: .; CDR3nt: TGTGCCAGCAGTGAAGGGGGGCACGGAGTCCTGGGAGAGACCCAGTACTTC; CDR3aa: CASSEGGHGVLGETQYF
d_gene: TRBD2; v_gene: TRBV10-1; j_gene: TRBJ2-3; abundance: .; CDR3nt: TGCGCCAGCAGTGAGGGGACTAGCGGGACCTATGATACGCAGTATTTT; CDR3aa: CASSEGTSGTYDTQYF
d_gene: .; v_gene: TRBV5-6; j_gene: TRBJ2-5; abundance: few; CDR3nt: TGTGCCAGCAGCCGGTTTCAGGCGTACCAAGAGACCCAGTACTTC; CDR3aa: CASSRFQAYQETQYF
d_gene: TRBD1; v_gene: TRBV5-4; j_gene: TRBJ2-1; abundance: .; CDR3nt: TGTGCCAGCAGCTTGGGCCGGGACAGGGGAAGCGATGAGCAGTTCTTC; CDR3aa: CASSLGRDRGSDEQFF
d_gene: .; v_gene: TRBV5-1; j_gene: TRBJ1-1; abundance: .; CDR3nt: TGCGCCAGCAGCTTGGTCGCGACTAGCACTGAAGCTTTCTTT; CDR3aa: CASSLVATSTEAFF
d_gene: .; v_gene: TRBV18; j_gene: TRBJ1-6; abundance: .; CDR3nt: TGTGCCAGCTCACCACTAGACAGTAATAATTCACCCCTCCACTTT; CDR3aa: CASSPLDSNNSPLHF
d_gene: TRBD2; v_gene: TRBV10-3; j_gene: TRBJ2-1; abundance: few; CDR3nt: TGTGCCATCATGGGCGGGAGGTTCAATGAGCAGTTCTTC; CDR3aa: CAIMGGRFNEQFF
d_gene: .; v_gene: TRBV5-1; j_gene: TRBJ2-3; abundance: .; CDR3nt: TGCGCCAGCAGCTTCGGTGGCGGTGGAGGCACAGATACGCAGTATTTT; CDR3aa: CASSFGGGGGTDTQYF
d_gene: .; v_gene: TRBV30; j_gene: TRBJ1-5; abundance: .; CDR3nt: TGTGCCTGGAGTGCGGGGTATAGCAATCAGCCCCAGCATTTT; CDR3aa: CAWSAGYSNQPQHF
d_gene: TRBD1; v_gene: TRBV29-1; j_gene: TRBJ1-1; abundance: .; CDR3nt: TGCAGCGTTGCCAGGGGGGTCAGCATGAACACTGAAGCTTTCTTT; CDR3aa: CSVARGVSMNTEAFF
d_gene: .; v_gene: TRBV19; j_gene: TRBJ1-3; abundance: .; CDR3nt: TGTGCCAGTAGTATGGGGGGATCCGGAAACACCATATATTTT; CDR3aa: CASSMGGSGNTIYF
d_gene: .; v_gene: TRBV5-1; j_gene: TRBJ1-2; abundance: .; CDR3nt: TGCGCCAGCAGCTTGGTATGGCCGCCGAGGGTTAACTATGGCTACACCTTC; CDR3aa: CASSLVWPPRVNYGYTF
d_gene: .; v_gene: TRBV11-3; j_gene: TRBJ1-4; abundance: .; CDR3nt: TGTGCCAGCAGCGAGGGACTTCTGGAAAAACTGTTTTTT; CDR3aa: CASSEGLLEKLFF
d_gene: .; v_gene: TRBV5-1; j_gene: TRBJ1-5; abundance: .; CDR3nt: TGCGCCAGCAGCTTGGGGGGCAAGGGTCAGCCCCAGCATTTT; CDR3aa: CASSLGGKGQPQHF
d_gene: .; v_gene: TRBV5-6; j_gene: TRBJ1-1; abundance: .; CDR3nt: TGTGCCAGCAGCTTCAGGAACAGCATGAACACTGAAGCTTTCTTT; CDR3aa: CASSFRNSMNTEAFF
d_gene: TRBD1; v_gene: TRBV28; j_gene: TRBJ2-3; abundance: .; CDR3nt: TGTGCCAGCAGTTCCCCCGGGACAGGGCGAGGGGTGCAGTATTTT; CDR3aa: CASSSPGTGRGVQYF
d_gene: .; v_gene: TRBV2; j_gene: TRBJ1-2; abundance: few; CDR3nt: TGTGCCAGCTCCACAGCTAACTATGGCTACACCTTC; CDR3aa: CASSTANYGYTF
d_gene: TRBD2; v_gene: TRBV30; j_gene: TRBJ2-5; abundance: few; CDR3nt: TGTGCCTGGAGTGTACAGAGCGGGAGAGAGACCCAGTACTTC; CDR3aa: CAWSVQSGRETQYF
d_gene: .; v_gene: TRBV6-5; j_gene: TRBJ1-5; abundance: .; CDR3nt: TGTGCCAGCGGACTCGTGGACGGAGGCAATCAGCCCCAGCATTTT; CDR3aa: CASGLVDGGNQPQHF
d_gene: .; v_gene: TRBV30; j_gene: TRBJ1-2; abundance: .; CDR3nt: TGTGCCTGCCGATGGCAGTACTATGGCTACACCTTC; CDR3aa: CACRWQYYGYTF
d_gene: .; v_gene: TRBV2; j_gene: TRBJ1-1; abundance: once; CDR3nt: TGTGCCAGCAGTGTGGATGGACGGGATCTGAACACTGAAGCTTTCTTT; CDR3aa: CASSVDGRDLNTEAFF
d_gene: TRBD1; v_gene: TRBV28; j_gene: TRBJ1-4; abundance: .; CDR3nt: TGTGCCAGCAGTCCCGGGACAGGGGGCTCTAATGAAAAACTGTTTTTT; CDR3aa: CASSPGTGGSNEKLFF
d_gene: .; v_gene: TRBV28; j_gene: TRBJ1-2; abundance: .; CDR3nt: TGTGCCAGCAGCCTACCTAGACCTAACTATGGCTACACCTTC; CDR3aa: CASSLPRPNYGYTF
d_gene: .; v_gene: TRBV9; j_gene: TRBJ2-3; abundance: .; CDR3nt: TGTGCCAGCAGCGTAGCGAGAGGAAACACAGATACGCAGTATTTT; CDR3aa: CASSVARGNTDTQYF
d_gene: TRBD2; v_gene: TRBV5-1; j_gene: TRBJ2-7; abundance: .; CDR3nt: TGCGCCAGCAGCTCCCTCTCGACTAGCGGGAAGTTTTACGAGCAGTACTTC; CDR3aa: CASSSLSTSGKFYEQYF
d_gene: TRBD1; v_gene: TRBV27; j_gene: TRBJ2-1; abundance: .; CDR3nt: TGTGCCAGCAGTTCAATGACAGGGGGCATGAACAATGAGCAGTTCTTC; CDR3aa: CASSSMTGGMNNEQFF
d_gene: TRBD2; v_gene: TRBV7-7; j_gene: TRBJ2-3; abundance: .; CDR3nt: TGTGCTAGCAGCGCCGGACTAGCGGAAACAGATACGCAGTATTTT; CDR3aa: CASSAGLAETDTQYF
d_gene: TRBD1; v_gene: TRBV6-4; j_gene: TRBJ2-3; abundance: .; CDR3nt: TGTGCCAGCAGTGCGACAGGGTCTAGCACAGATACGCAGTATTTT; CDR3aa: CASSATGSSTDTQYF
d_gene: TRBD1; v_gene: TRBV19; j_gene: TRBJ2-1; abundance: .; CDR3nt: TGTGCCAGTAGTCCGAAGAGGACAGGCGGCAATGAGCAGTTCTTC; CDR3aa: CASSPKRTGGNEQFF
d_gene: TRBD2; v_gene: TRBV10-2; j_gene: TRBJ2-1; abundance: .; CDR3nt: TGCGCCAGCAGTGAGAAGGTACTAGCGGCCTACAATGAGCAGTTCTTC; CDR3aa: CASSEKVLAAYNEQFF
d_gene: TRBD1; v_gene: TRBV4-2; j_gene: TRBJ1-1; abundance: .; CDR3nt: TGTGCCAGCAGCCCCTGGACAGGGTCAACTGAAGCTTTCTTT; CDR3aa: CASSPWTGSTEAFF
d_gene: .; v_gene: TRBV27; j_gene: TRBJ1-2; abundance: .; CDR3nt: TGTGCCAGCAGTCCTTCCAGGGGACCGTATGGCTACACCTTC; CDR3aa: CASSPSRGPYGYTF
d_gene: .; v_gene: TRBV6-5; j_gene: TRBJ2-7; abundance: .; CDR3nt: TGTGCCAGCAGTTACAACCCCCGAACGAGGAACGAGCAGTACTTC; CDR3aa: CASSYNPRTRNEQYF
d_gene: .; v_gene: TRBV7-6; j_gene: TRBJ1-4; abundance: .; CDR3nt: TGTGCCAGCAGCTTAGATCCAGAAAAACTGTTTTTT; CDR3aa: CASSLDPEKLFF
d_gene: .; v_gene: TRBV6-2/TRBV6-3; j_gene: TRBJ2-3; abundance: .; CDR3nt: TGTGCCAGCAGTTACAATGGTCGGGGGAGATCAGATACGCAGTATTTT; CDR3aa: CASSYNGRGRSDTQYF
d_gene: .; v_gene: TRBV9; j_gene: TRBJ1-1; abundance: .; CDR3nt: TGTGCCAGCAGCGTAGGGGCAGTTAAGAACACTGAAGCTTTCTTT; CDR3aa: CASSVGAVKNTEAFF
d_gene: TRBD1; v_gene: TRBV11-3; j_gene: TRBJ2-1; abundance: .; CDR3nt: TGTGCCAGCAGCTCGACAGGGATTGGGAATGAGCAGTTCTTC; CDR3aa: CASSSTGIGNEQFF
d_gene: .; v_gene: TRBV28; j_gene: TRBJ1-1; abundance: .; CDR3nt: TGTGCCAGCAGACCTTCAGGGGAGAACACTGAAGCTTTCTTT; CDR3aa: CASRPSGENTEAFF
d_gene: .; v_gene: TRBV18; j_gene: TRBJ1-1; abundance: .; CDR3nt: TGTGCCAGCTCGTTCCGGTCCGGGACACTGAACACTGAAGCTTTCTTT; CDR3aa: CASSFRSGTLNTEAFF
d_gene: .; v_gene: TRBV29-1; j_gene: TRBJ1-2; abundance: .; CDR3nt: TGCAGCGCCCTTGGGGCTTTAGACTATGGCTACACCTTC; CDR3aa: CSALGALDYGYTF
d_gene: TRBD2; v_gene: TRBV11-2; j_gene: TRBJ2-3; abundance: once; CDR3nt: TGTGCCAGCAGCTTAGGGCCTAGCGGGTTTTCTAGCACAGATACGCAGTATTTT; CDR3aa: CASSLGPSGFSSTDTQYF
d_gene: TRBD2; v_gene: TRBV27; j_gene: TRBJ2-1; abundance: few; CDR3nt: TGTGCCAGCAGTATCAATACCGGGACTAGCGGGATGCTTGTTGAGCAGTTCTTC; CDR3aa: CASSINTGTSGMLVEQFF
d_gene: .; v_gene: TRBV30; j_gene: TRBJ1-2; abundance: .; CDR3nt: TGTGCCTGGAGTGTAGTAGAAGCGGGGCACTATGGCTACACCTTC; CDR3aa: CAWSVVEAGHYGYTF
d_gene: .; v_gene: TRBV6-1; j_gene: TRBJ1-1; abundance: .; CDR3nt: TGTGCCAGCAGTGAATGGGGGGTAGGGACTGAAGCTTTCTTT; CDR3aa: CASSEWGVGTEAFF
d_gene: .; v_gene: TRBV7-8; j_gene: TRBJ2-5; abundance: once; CDR3nt: TGTGCCAGCAGCTTGGGCCTCCAAGAGACCCAGTACTTC; CDR3aa: CASSLGLQETQYF
d_gene: .; v_gene: TRBV12-3/TRBV12-4; j_gene: TRBJ1-5; abundance: .; CDR3nt: TGTGCCAGCAGTCCTCTGAGGATTCAGCCCCAGCATTTT; CDR3aa: CASSPLRIQPQHF
d_gene: .; v_gene: TRBV29-1; j_gene: TRBJ1-5; abundance: .; CDR3nt: TGCAGCGTTGAAGATAAAAAGACAGGAGAACTTCAGCCCCAGCATTTT; CDR3aa: CSVEDKKTGELQPQHF